The next 30 T cell receptor beta chains were all read from a single sample in a study of blood T cell repertoires in COVID-19. TCRdb's table, derived via immunoSEQ multiplex PCR, lists solely in-frame clones and lacks some. The top ten clones hold approximately 2.4% of a sample with approximately 200,000 clones, about 85% of them seen once. Sequencing was carried out using PBMCs or T cells enriched from blood (not recorded which). All receptors come from a woman in her 30s who had recovered from COVID-19.

The V gene is TRBV29-1, the J gene TRBJ2-1, with D unresolved. The CDR3 is made up of 15 amino acids. In germline, CDR1 is SQVTM, CDR2 ANQGSEA. The ends were cut back, 0 bases at V and 2 bases at J, with 11 bases in the middle. CDR3 residues: CSVEDLRYTYNEQFF. CDR3 nucleotide sequence: TGCAGCGTTGAAGATCTCCGATACACCTACAATGAGCAGTTCTTC.

V is TRBV7-2 and J is TRBJ2-1, with 7 bases aligning to TRBD2. After removal of 5 bases from V and 2 bases from J, the junction contained 6 bases not matched to a gene. Germline V gene data show CDR1 as SGHTA and CDR2 as FQGNSA. There are 15 residues in the CDR3. The CDR3 DNA is TGTGCCAGCAGCAAACTAGCGAGCCCCTACAATGAGCAGTTCTTC. This translates into CASSKLASPYNEQFF.

This rearrangement joins TRBV6-4 to TRBJ2-1; D perhaps matches TRBD1 (6 bases). Trimming took 3 bases from V and 4 from J, leaving 13 bases between them. Per the germline V gene, CDR1 is MRHNA and CDR2 is SNTAGT. This CDR3 has 15 amino acids. The CDR3 DNA follows: TGTGCCAGCAGTGAAGGTCCAGGGGAATACAATGAGCAGTTCTTC. It yields the protein CASSEGPGEYNEQFF.

DNA for the CDR3: TGTGCCAGCAGCCCGACAGGGAGGACTGAAGCTTTCTTT. As protein: CASSPTGRTEAFF. The J gene is TRBJ1-1, the V gene TRBV14, with 7 bases that match TRBD1. From germline, CDR1 is SGHDN and CDR2 FVKESK. The CDR3 consists of 13 residues. Unmatched junction bases numbered 4, after V lost 4 bases and J lost 5 bases.

The J gene is TRBJ1-5, the V gene TRBV7-9; D is perhaps TRBD1 (6 bases). Germline V gives CDR1 SEHNR, CDR2 FQNEAQ (reference sequence). CDR3 length equals 15 residues. The ends were cut back, 4 bases at V and 2 bases at J, with 12 bases in the middle. CDR3 in amino acids: CASSSQGRGNQPQHF. The CDR3 region has the DNA TGTGCCAGCAGCTCGCAGGGGCGGGGCAATCAGCCCCAGCATTTT.

The CDR3 sequence is CASRQGSVGEQYF. As DNA, the CDR3 is TGTGCCAGCCGACAGGGATCGGTCGGGGAGCAGTACTTC. The chain joins TRBV9 to TRBJ2-7; 7 bases match TRBD1. This CDR3 spans 13 amino acids. Germline trimming cut 7 bases from V and 7 bases from J; bases unmatched to any gene: 11. Germline V gene lookup returns CDR1 SGDLS and CDR2 YYNGEE.

The J gene is TRBJ1-6, the V gene TRBV19, with TRBD1 matching over 7 bases. V lost 0 bases, J lost 0 bases, and 5 bases stayed unmatched. Germline V gives CDR1 LNHDA, CDR2 SQIVND (reference sequence). The CDR3 runs 18 residues. Here the CDR3 reads CASSIEAPGGSYNSPLHF. Here the CDR3 DNA reads TGTGCCAGTAGTATAGAGGCCCCAGGGGGCTCCTATAATTCACCCCTCCACTTT.

The chain recombines TRBV30 with TRBJ2-2; D may be TRBD1 (6 bases). The CDR3 totals 15 residues. The V gene's germline CDR1 is GTSNPN and CDR2 SVGIG (reference sequence). With 4 bases removed from V and 1 base from J, the gap between germline ends came to 13 bases. The CDR3 sequence is CAWKIRTVNTGELFF. The CDR3 nucleotides read TGTGCCTGGAAGATCCGGACAGTGAACACCGGGGAGCTGTTTTTT.

The chain has TRBV19 and TRBJ2-1, with a tentative D call TRBD2 (5 bases). Trimming pared 5 bases from V and 0 bases from J, leaving 17 bases between. The germline V gene encodes CDR1 LNHDA and CDR2 SQIVND (reference sequence). This CDR3 region has 17 residues. In DNA, the CDR3 is TGTGCCAGTAGTCCTCCTTTCCAGCGGTTCTCCTACAATGAGCAGTTCTTC. It is translated as CASSPPFQRFSYNEQFF.

The chain employs TRBV6-5 and TRBJ1-2; D might be TRBD1 (6 bases). This CDR3 region has 13 residues. V was cut by 6 bases and J by 4 bases, with 12 bases left in between. The germline V gene encodes CDR1 MNHEY and CDR2 SVGAGI. The CDR3 nucleotides are TGTGCCAGCAGATACGACAGGAGCTATGGCTACACCTTC. As protein: CASRYDRSYGYTF.

CDR3 sequence reads: CASSYTDTGREITDTQYF. For the CDR3, the DNA is TGTGCCAGCAGTTACACGGACACCGGGCGGGAAATCACAGATACGCAGTATTTT. The chain combines TRBV6-2 or TRBV6-3 with TRBJ2-3, with D tentatively TRBD2 (6 bases). Trimming shortened V by 2 bases and J by 2 bases, and 20 bases separated the two germline ends. The CDR3 is made up of 18 amino acids. The germline gives CDR1 MNHEY, CDR2 SVGEGT.

The chain links TRBV5-1 to TRBJ1-4; 9 positions match TRBD1. The germline V gene has CDR1 SGHRS and CDR2 YFSETQ. Trimming cost V 5 bases and J 8 bases; bases outside gene matches: 7. This CDR3 has 14 amino acids. The CDR3 coding sequence is TGCGCCAGCAGACCGGGACAGGGTGGGGAAAAACTGTTTTTT. This translates into CASRPGQGGEKLFF.

A few counts support this clone. This chain connects TRBV2 to TRBJ1-1, with 7 bases identical to TRBD1. This CDR3 contains 15 residues. Germline CDR1 and CDR2: SNHLY and FYNNEI. V lost 5 bases to trimming and J lost 1 base; unmatched junction nucleotides: 7. The CDR3 DNA follows: TGTGCCAGCAGTCCTACAGGGGAAGGGAACACTGAAGCTTTCTTT. Translated, it gives CASSPTGEGNTEAFF.

This clone was seen a handful of times. The rearrangement uses TRBV11-3 and TRBJ1-1; TRBD1 might be the D (5 bases). Per the germline V gene, CDR1 is SGHNT and CDR2 is YENEEA. V was trimmed by 5 bases and J by 6 bases, leaving 13 bases between them. This CDR3 is 13 amino acids long. The DNA for the CDR3 is TGTGCCAGCAGCGACTCACAGGAATCTGAAGCTTTCTTT. Translating gives CASSDSQESEAFF. Complete variable domain (other parts from reference TRBV11-3 and TRBJ1-1): EAGVVQSPRYKIIEKKQPVAFWCNPISGHNTLYWYLQNLGQGPELLIRYENEEAVDDSQLPKDRFSAERLKGVDSTLKIQPAELGDSAVYLCASSDSQESEAFFGQGTRLTVV.

This clone was picked up one time. V usage is TRBV19 and J usage is TRBJ1-1; the match to TRBD1 covers 8 bases. The J segment lost 1 base and the V segment lost 1 base, leaving 2 bases of the junction unmatched. The germline V gene has CDR1 LNHDA and CDR2 SQIVND (reference sequence). The CDR3 length is 15 residues. The CDR3, as DNA: TGTGCCAGTAGTATAGTAGGACAGGGGAACACTGAAGCTTTCTTT. Protein sequence: CASSIVGQGNTEAFF.

V is TRBV5-1 and J is TRBJ1-1; D gene uncertain. V shed 1 base and J shed 1 base, with 5 bases lying between them. CDR3 length: 13 residues. CDR1 is SGHRS and CDR2 is YFSETQ in the germline V gene. The CDR3 region is CASSLTPNTEAFF. The CDR3 bases are TGCGCCAGCAGCTTGACACCGAACACTGAAGCTTTCTTT.

V usage is TRBV7-3 and J usage is TRBJ2-7, with 7 bases aligning to TRBD1. Germline CDR1 reads SGHTA; CDR2 reads FQGTGA. The CDR3 length is 13 residues. V dropped 5 bases and J dropped 1; count of bases not matched to a gene: 2. CDR3 DNA sequence: TGTGCCAGCAGCCGACAGGGTTCCTACGAGCAGTACTTC. Its translation is CASSRQGSYEQYF.

In this sample, this clone turned up a few times. The chain has TRBV3-1 (or the pseudogene TRBV3-2) and TRBJ2-5; 12 bases agree with TRBD2. The V and J ends lost 0 bases and 5 bases, in that order; junction bases with no gene match: 10. CDR3 length equals 18 residues. Germline CDR1 is LGHDT and CDR2 is YNNKEL (reference sequence). CDR3 nucleotides: TGTGCCAGCAGCCAAGATCGGCTAGCGGGAGGGCCGGGGGAGACCCAGTACTTC. Translating it yields CASSQDRLAGGPGETQYF.

The rearrangement links TRBV18 to TRBJ2-5, with TRBD1 identical over 12 bases. Germline V CDR1 and CDR2: KGHSH, LQKENI. Unmatched junction bases numbered 7, after V lost 6 bases and J lost 5 bases. The CDR3 is 15 amino acids. For the CDR3, the DNA is TGTGCCAGCTCGTCGGGACAGGGGGCCAGGGAGACCCAGTACTTC. Its translation is CASSSGQGARETQYF.

This chain uses TRBV9 with TRBJ1-4, with a possible D match to TRBD1 (6 bases). Germline V CDR1 and CDR2: SGDLS, YYNGEE. The CDR3 extends over 17 amino acids. The V gene lost 3 bases and the J gene lost 8 bases, with 23 bases spanning the gap. The CDR3 protein is CASSALAPGGGDEKLFF. The CDR3 bases are TGTGCCAGCAGCGCATTAGCGCCGGGGGGCGGTGACGAAAAACTGTTTTTT.

V gene TRBV7-2 combines with J gene TRBJ2-7; the D gene is possibly TRBD2 (7 bases). V lost 5 bases, J lost 0 bases, and 20 bases lay in between. The CDR3 runs 17 residues. Germline V gene data show CDR1 as SGHTA and CDR2 as FQGNSA. The CDR3 nucleotides read TGTGCCAGCAGCCGCACGGGAGGACAGTTCAACTCCTACGAGCAGTACTTC. It yields the protein CASSRTGGQFNSYEQYF.

This chain's CDR3 is CASSPTGTGDYGYTF. CDR3 sequence (DNA): TGTGCCAGCTCACCAACCGGGACAGGGGACTATGGCTACACCTTC. The chain has TRBV18 and TRBJ1-2; TRBD1 agrees at 10 bases. The trim removed 2 bases at V and 3 bases at J, leaving 3 bases unmatched. There are 15 residues in the CDR3. Germline CDR1 is KGHSH and CDR2 is LQKENI.

The sample holds many counts of this clone. The chain couples TRBV18 to TRBJ1-1; TRBD1 might be the D (5 bases). V lost 3 bases and J 5 bases, leaving 16 bases between the germline ends. CDR1 KGHSH and CDR2 LQKENI come from the germline V gene. The CDR3 loop spans 15 amino acids. The CDR3 loop reads CASSPGLGGRTEAFF. CDR3 in DNA: TGTGCCAGCTCACCGGGTTTGGGGGGAAGAACTGAAGCTTTCTTT. Filled out from reference TRBV18 and TRBJ1-1, the complete variable domain reads NAGVMQNPRHLVRRRGQEARLRCSPMKGHSHVYWYRQLPEEGLKFMVYLQKENIIDESGMPKERFSAEFPKEGPSILRIQQVVRGDSAAYFCASSPGLGGRTEAFFGQGTRLTVV.

The chain couples TRBV7-9 to TRBJ2-4; no clear D. The CDR3 loop spans 15 amino acids. Germline V gene data show CDR1 as SEHNR and CDR2 as FQNEAQ (reference sequence). Deletions cut 1 base from V and 1 base from J, with 8 bases between. Here the CDR3 DNA reads TGTGCCAGCAGCTTAGTGGAGAGCGCCAAAAACATTCAGTACTTC. Translating gives CASSLVESAKNIQYF.

This rearrangement joins TRBV20-1 to TRBJ1-2, with 7 bases that match TRBD1. The trim removed 3 bases at V and 9 bases at J, leaving 7 bases unmatched. This CDR3 contains 12 residues. Looked up from germline, CDR1 is DFQATT and CDR2 is SNEGSKA (reference sequence). DNA for the CDR3: TGCAGTGCTAGTCGGCCGACAGGGCGCTACACCTTC. It translates to CSASRPTGRYTF.

This clone has only a few counts. The chain combines TRBV12-5 with TRBJ2-5; D uncertain. CDR1 is LGHNT and CDR2 is FRNRAP in the germline V gene. The V end lost 5 bases, the J end lost 1 base, and 5 bases lay between the germline ends. This CDR3 contains 12 residues. The CDR3 DNA sequence: TGTGCTAGTGGTCCCCGCCAAGAGACCCAGTACTTC. Translation: CASGPRQETQYF. Drawing the rest from reference TRBV12-5 and TRBJ2-5, the complete variable domain is DARVTQTPRHKVTEMGQEVTMRCQPILGHNTVFWYRQTMMQGLELLAYFRNRAPLDDSGMPKDRFSAEMPDATLATLKIQPSEPRDSAVYFCASGPRQETQYFGPGTRLLVL.

V is TRBV3-1 (or the pseudogene TRBV3-2) and J is TRBJ1-4; tentatively, D is TRBD1 (6 bases). The CDR3 is 15 residues long. The germline V and J ends were trimmed by 3 bases and 0 bases, with 8 bases remaining between them. Per germline, CDR1 LGHDT and CDR2 YNNKEL (reference sequence). The CDR3 protein is CASSQDSATNEKLFF. In DNA form, the CDR3 reads TGTGCCAGCAGCCAGGACAGTGCAACTAATGAAAAACTGTTTTTT.

This clone has just one count. V gene TRBV25-1 combines with J gene TRBJ2-7; TRBD1 might be the D (9 bases). CDR1 and CDR2 (germline): MGHDK, SYGVNS. The V end was cut by 5 bases, the J end by 2 bases, with 19 bases between. There are 16 residues in the CDR3. The CDR3 loop is CASSPLDRGLAYEQYF. The CDR3 nucleotides read TGTGCCAGCAGTCCCTTGGACAGGGGACTAGCCTACGAGCAGTACTTC.

This sequence joins TRBV9 and TRBJ1-1, with a possible D match to TRBD1 (6 bases). The CDR3 totals 15 residues. V was trimmed by 3 bases and J by 5 bases, leaving 17 bases between them. The germline gives CDR1 SGDLS, CDR2 YYNGEE. The CDR3 region is CASSAHQGTATEAFF. CDR3 in DNA: TGTGCCAGCAGCGCCCATCAGGGGACGGCTACTGAAGCTTTCTTT.

The V call is TRBV15, the J call TRBJ2-5; D may be TRBD2 (7 bases). Trimming removed 1 base at V and 2 bases at J, with 14 bases between. CDR1 is LNHNV, CDR2 YYDKDF, per germline (reference sequence). There are 16 residues in the CDR3. This CDR3 is CATSRAGRGPQETQYF. CDR3 nucleotides: TGTGCCACCAGCAGAGCTGGGCGGGGGCCTCAAGAGACCCAGTACTTC.